This T cell receptor beta chain was captured in a study of shared clonotypes between healthy human individuals. The protocol was immunoSEQ multiplex PCR, while the TCRdb copy is restricted to in-frame clones and leaves out a portion. The sample records approximately 1.9 million clones, 85% to 95% being singletons. This clone was observed once. The V gene lost 4 bases and the J gene lost 5 bases, with 12 bases spanning the gap. Germline V gives CDR1 SNHLY, CDR2 FYNNEI. The CDR3 length is 13 residues. Positive CCR7 selection of CD45RO-negative cells yielded the naive CD8 cells, and terminally differentiated effector memory CD45RA+ cells were excluded.

The sample was naive CD8+ T cells from PBMCs. The receptor was isolated from a man aged 18 to 30 in good health. Some clones in this sample may be carry-over from other donors' samples. This sequence joins TRBV2 and TRBJ2-7, with D unresolved. CDR3 in DNA: TGTGCCAGCAGTGCACACCCACGCCACGAGCAGTACTTC. Residues: CASSAHPRHEQYF.